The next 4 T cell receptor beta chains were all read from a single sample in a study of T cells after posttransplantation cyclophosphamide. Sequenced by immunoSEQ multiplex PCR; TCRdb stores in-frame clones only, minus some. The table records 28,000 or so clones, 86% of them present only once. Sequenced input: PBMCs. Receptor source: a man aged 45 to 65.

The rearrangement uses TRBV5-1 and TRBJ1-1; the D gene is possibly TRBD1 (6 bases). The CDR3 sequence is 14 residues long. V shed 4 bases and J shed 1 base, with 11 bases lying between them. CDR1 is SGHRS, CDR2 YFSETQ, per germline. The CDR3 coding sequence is TGCGCCAGCAGCAAGGAGACAGGGAACACTGAAGCTTTCTTT. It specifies CASSKETGNTEAFF.

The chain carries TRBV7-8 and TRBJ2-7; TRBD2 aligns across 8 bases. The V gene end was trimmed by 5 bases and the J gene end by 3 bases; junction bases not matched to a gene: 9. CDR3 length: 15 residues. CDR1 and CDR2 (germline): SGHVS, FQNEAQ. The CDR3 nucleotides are TGTGCCAGCAGCGCCTCACGACTAGCGATCTACGAGCAGTACTTC. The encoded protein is CASSASRLAIYEQYF.

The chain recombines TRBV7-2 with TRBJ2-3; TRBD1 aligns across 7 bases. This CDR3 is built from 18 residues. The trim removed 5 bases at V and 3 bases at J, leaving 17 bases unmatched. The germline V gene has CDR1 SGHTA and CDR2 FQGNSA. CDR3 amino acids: CASSQRQGGVGLTDTQYF. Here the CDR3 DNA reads TGTGCCAGCAGCCAAAGGCAAGGGGGCGTGGGATTAACAGATACGCAGTATTTT. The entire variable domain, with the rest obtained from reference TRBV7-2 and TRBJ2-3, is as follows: GAGVSQSPSNKVTEKGKDVELRCDPISGHTALYWYRQSLGQGLEFLIYFQGNSAPDKSGLPSDRFSAERTGGSVSTLTIQRTQQEDSAVYLCASSQRQGGVGLTDTQYFGPGTRLTVL.

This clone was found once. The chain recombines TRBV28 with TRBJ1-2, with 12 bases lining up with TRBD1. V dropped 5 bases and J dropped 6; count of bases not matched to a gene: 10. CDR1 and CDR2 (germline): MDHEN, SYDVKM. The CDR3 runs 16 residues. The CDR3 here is CASSTAGTGGADGYTF. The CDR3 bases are TGTGCCAGCAGTACCGCCGGGACAGGGGGCGCCGATGGCTACACCTTC.